The 4 T cell receptor beta chains given below trace back to one sample, sequenced in a study of CD8 T cells in ankylosing spondylitis. The antigens of these receptors remain unknown. The study, taken as a whole, reports: Blood from ankylosing spondylitis patients appeared to carry a characteristic roughly 8-variant TCR beta motif.

TCRdb redid the calling of the 5' RACE reads with MiXCR, one entry per CDR3 protein. The sample includes around 490,000 distinct CDR3 sequences, about 5.4% of them seen just once. Sample: blood, either unsorted or a sorted T cell fraction (not recorded which). Every receptor here comes from a male donor with ankylosing spondylitis.

This clonotype appeared many times. This sequence joins TRBV10-3 and TRBJ1-5; 8 bases map to TRBD1. There are 14 residues in the CDR3. Germline CDR1 ENHRY, CDR2 SYGVKD. V lost 11 bases, J lost 5 bases, and 11 bases stayed unmatched. In nucleotides, the CDR3 is TGTGCCGCAGGGGGACAGGCGCCCCATCAGCCCCAGCATTTT. Protein: CAAGGQAPHQPQHF.

A remark on this clonotype: It may be a read error: a sequence one base away is much more abundant. The chain uses TRBV28 and TRBJ2-7; 8 bases agree with TRBD1. This CDR3 region has 12 residues. Per germline, CDR1 MDHEN and CDR2 SYDVKM. The CDR3: CTSIGQGVGQYF. Here the CDR3 DNA reads TGTACCAGCATCGGACAGGGTGTAGGGCAGTACTTC.

This clonotype was detected many times. The V and J genes are TRBV7-2 and TRBJ1-5, with 7 bases matching TRBD1. J was trimmed by 9 bases and V by 5 bases; bases with no gene match: 7. The CDR3 is 13 residues long. Germline CDR1 and CDR2: SGHTA and FQGNSA. CDR3 residues: CASSLHYRGPQHF. The CDR3 DNA sequence: TGTGCCAGCAGCCTTCATTACAGGGGGCCCCAGCATTTT.

Details on this clonotype: A read error is possible here, since a much larger clone lies one base away. The chain combines TRBV6-5 with TRBJ2-5, with TRBD2 as a possible D gene (6 bases). Germline V gene data show CDR1 as MNHEY and CDR2 as SVGAGI. The CDR3 is made up of 14 amino acids. CDR3 nucleotides: TGTGCCAGCAGTTACCCGGGAGCGTGGGAGATCCAGTACTTC. It specifies CASSYPGAWEIQYF.